This TCR beta chain derives from a study of identical twins. Study observations and caveats: Modeled out-of-frame TCR alpha sharing in monozygotic twins fell below observed levels.

Via MiXCR, TCRdb re-called the 5' RACE reads, giving one row per CDR3 protein. The sample yields 700,000 or so distinct CDR3 sequences, 21% seen once. Details on this clonotype: The antigen remains unidentified.

The CDR3 runs 15 residues. CDR1 and CDR2 from the germline V gene are SGDLS and YYNGEE. J was trimmed by 7 bases and V by 3 bases; bases with no gene match: 12. The data also belong to a second study, concerning T cells expressing NK-cell markers. From that second work: Sorted CD3+CD56+NKG2C+, CD3+CD56+NKG2C- and CD3+CD56-NKG2C+ T cells supplied TCR beta repertoires. Leadership of the CD3+CD56-NKG2C+ fraction also belonged to these clonotypes in several donors.

The V and J genes are TRBV9 and TRBJ1-2, with 7 bases identical to TRBD1. The specimen sequenced was PBMCs. This TCR was recovered from a woman younger than 35 in good health. The CDR3 region is CASSGNDRVSSGYTF. The CDR3 coding sequence is TGTGCCAGCAGCGGGAACGACAGGGTTTCGTCTGGCTACACCTTC.